This paragraph reports one TCR beta chain. Its target is not known. The data were obtained in a study of long-term antiretroviral therapy in people with HIV. Germline CDR1 reads MNHNS; CDR2 reads SASEGT. The CDR3 totals 14 residues. V lost 5 bases and J lost 6; bases outside the gene matches: 7. Findings and caveats of the study: The study found narrower CDR3 length ranges in HIV repertoires than in controls.

Sequencing used immunoSEQ v3.0 at survey level. Profiled with immunoSEQ multiplex PCR; TCRdb holds only in-frame clones, not every one. The table shows 20,000 or so clones, with over 60% occurring only once. Without exception, participants with HIV were treated in the United States. V usage is TRBV6-1 and J usage is TRBJ1-2; 9 nucleotides agree with TRBD1. This clonotype was sampled from a man aged 18 to 30 with HIV. The sequences come from unsorted PBMCs, collected 0.5 years before starting antiretroviral therapy. Here the CDR3 reads CASSMMDRGDGYTF. The CDR3 DNA follows: TGTGCCAGCAGTATGATGGACAGGGGCGATGGCTACACCTTC.